This TCR beta chain derives from a study of T cells in Graves' hyperthyroidism and ophthalmopathy (dated 2019 in TCRdb). Regarding the study in general: Peripheral blood samples were taken at initial diagnosis, before any treatment was given. To identify TCR V-J signatures that set the groups apart, the researchers used a discovery cohort of 100 or so patients, made up of 40 to 45 with Graves' ophthalmopathy and 55 to 65 with stable Graves' hyperthyroidism. Prospective prediction of ophthalmopathy was tested in an independent validation cohort consisting of roughly 20 hyperthyroidism patients and approximately 16 patients who later progressed to ophthalmopathy. The 100 or so discovery patients were randomly split 7:3 into training and test sets. In addition, the study compared T-cell repertoires in thyroid tissue and in blood from roughly six Graves' hyperthyroidism patients. After sampling, hyperthyroidism patients received methimazole starting at 30 mg daily, and ophthalmopathy patients received high-dose intravenous methylprednisolone. The paper describes TCR Vbeta CDR3 sequencing of more than 120 peripheral blood samples, made up of 43 ophthalmopathy patients, some 80 hyperthyroidism patients and roughly 17 progressor patients.

With regard to this clonotype: Its target antigen remains unknown. No much larger clone exists at a distance of one base, and base qualities are not known.

The trim is 5 bases for V and 7 bases for J, with a gap of 14 bases between the germline ends. There are 13 amino acids in the CDR3, from cysteine to phenylalanine inclusive. Solely the CDR3 DNA is kept, with 39 bases framed from the first base. Reading the germline V gene (reference sequence) gives CDR1 MNHEY and CDR2 SMNVEV. The TCR beta CDR3 regions were amplified from RNA transcripts. For the first round of RT-PCR on the TCR CDR3, the HTBI primer set was used together with the Qiagen OneStep RT-PCR kit. Libraries were constructed in a second round of multiplex PCR, after which size selection and purification were carried out. Paired-end sequencing of the libraries was performed with 100 bp reads on an Illumina HiSeq2000. The authors' analysis ran thus. SOAPnuke was used to process the raw data, throwing out any read that contained adapters or uncalled bases, had a mean Phred below 15, or lacked an exact constant-primer or identifier match. COPE v1.2.5 was used to merge the high-quality paired reads, and each unique nucleotide sequence was defined as a clonotype. MiTCR v1.1 was used to align the clonotypes against IMGT TRBV, TRBD and TRBJ reference segments. Only V-J combinations with frequency above 0.0001, covering 99% to 99.2% of repertoires, were analysed. The TCS score was defined as F50 (clonal expansion) divided by E x V (chaos), with BLOSUM62-based TCRdist calculated between CDR3 peptides within each V-J. Welch's t-statistics and random forest reduced fewer than 550 V-J features to about 12, which were used in a naive Bayes classifier (R e1071). The raw public reads went through TCRdb reprocessing: fastp at Q25, MiXCR clone calling, in-frame beta chains kept. Every CDR3 protein is listed once, alongside the most common genes and DNA of its rows. The V and J calls here are based on TCRdb, not the publication. In all, the sample holds 300,000 to 400,000 distinct CDR3 sequences, and roughly 18% of those were seen once. 35% to 45% of the sample lies in the top ten.

Overall study results and their limits: In validation, the model predicted progression to ophthalmopathy with around 71% sensitivity and 72.22% specificity, a median of 6.5 months before onset. Most expanded thyroid clonotypes (frequency above 0.001) were also found in blood, which suggests that blood repertoires may mirror thyroid immune responses. Sample size was not statistically predetermined, and investigators were not blinded to group allocation. A model built on a 13 V-J signature distinguished ophthalmopathy from stable hyperthyroidism, reaching around 87% sensitivity and 81% to 83% specificity in cross-validation and 80%/75% in testing.

In the ophthalmopathy patients, disease was moderately to severely active, with a Clinical Activity Score of 3 or more, a NOSPECS grade of 4 or more, and a duration of less than 3 months. Patients with uncontrolled infections, other autoimmune diseases, pregnancy or lactation were excluded. Diagnoses relied on clinical symptoms, serum thyroxine and TRAb, thyroid ultrasound and orbital computed tomography. PBMCs were isolated from more than 8 ml of fresh peripheral blood by Ficoll-Paque density gradient centrifugation. Total RNA was extracted using Trizol reagent, and RNA quality was assessed on an Agilent 2100 Bioanalyzer.

This receptor was identified in a man younger than 30 with Graves' ophthalmopathy. Sequenced material: blood. This receptor chain uses TRBV27 and TRBJ2-5; the D region is possibly TRBD1 or TRBD2, each matching across 5 bases. Here the CDR3 is given as CASSRGDGGTQYF. DNA sequence: TGTGCCAGCAGTCGCGGTGATGGGGGGACCCAGTACTTC.